Listed below are T cell receptor beta chains from one sample, sequenced in a study of lymphopenia after photon versus proton radiotherapy. Clones were sequenced by immunoSEQ multiplex PCR, and TCRdb holds only the in-frame ones, with some missing. The sample includes 45,000 to 65,000 clones, around four fifths of them seen just once. The input for sequencing was peripheral blood, taken from a patient treated with photon-based radiotherapy. The receptors here all came from a man aged 45 to 65 with gastric cancer. The CDR3 runs from the conserved cysteine through the conserved F or W. Each record gives: CDR3 protein, clone size, V gene, J gene, D gene. The D gene is left open where the match is weak. For some rows the clone size is stated as once, few or many, or as a class when expanded; others skip it.

CDR3: CASSQGDQVYQETQYF; size: NA; V: TRBV7-9; J: TRBJ2-5; D: TRBD1
CDR3: CATTGVLDYGYTF; size: NA; V: TRBV19; J: TRBJ1-2; D: NA
CDR3: CASWGHRSGANVLTF; size: NA; V: TRBV6-1; J: TRBJ2-6; D: NA
CDR3: CASSDPADYEQYF; size: once; V: TRBV25-1; J: TRBJ2-7; D: NA
CDR3: CSVRTGRATEAFF; size: NA; V: TRBV29-1; J: TRBJ1-1; D: TRBD1
CDR3: CASSWGRVEYF; size: many; V: TRBV5-6; J: TRBJ2-7; D: NA
CDR3: CAWGQFANTGELFF; size: NA; V: TRBV30; J: TRBJ2-2; D: NA
CDR3: CASSIGSKKLFF; size: NA; V: TRBV19; J: TRBJ1-4; D: NA
CDR3: CASTPAGGRKETQYF; size: NA; V: TRBV6-5; J: TRBJ2-5; D: TRBD2
CDR3: CAITPGLAGGPLNEQFF; size: few; V: TRBV10-3; J: TRBJ2-1; D: TRBD2
CDR3: CASSQSRSSNQPQHF; size: NA; V: TRBV23-1; J: TRBJ1-5; D: NA
CDR3: CASTIAEGWNEQFF; size: once; V: TRBV11-2; J: TRBJ2-1; D: NA
CDR3: CASSQERLAGTDTQYF; size: NA; V: TRBV14; J: TRBJ2-3; D: TRBD2
CDR3: CASAPTGTMNTEAFF; size: few; V: TRBV6-1; J: TRBJ1-1; D: NA
CDR3: CASSQDPRTDVTEAFF; size: NA; V: TRBV4-1; J: TRBJ1-1; D: NA
CDR3: CASSPPGLSTDTQYF; size: NA; V: TRBV9; J: TRBJ2-3; D: NA
CDR3: CASSSPRGYGEKLFF; size: few; V: TRBV27; J: TRBJ1-4; D: NA
CDR3: CASTRRSQETQYF; size: NA; V: TRBV6-1; J: TRBJ2-5; D: NA
CDR3: CASSTRTGRGGNTEAFF; size: NA; V: TRBV11-2; J: TRBJ1-1; D: TRBD1
CDR3: CSASKGTLAGGEQFF; size: NA; V: TRBV29-1; J: TRBJ2-1; D: TRBD2
CDR3: CASSYDRAHEQYF; size: NA; V: TRBV5-4; J: TRBJ2-7; D: TRBD1
CDR3: CAWRGDSTGELFF; size: NA; V: TRBV30; J: TRBJ2-2; D: TRBD1
CDR3: CASSLETGAPPYEQYF; size: NA; V: TRBV5-1; J: TRBJ2-7; D: TRBD1
CDR3: CASSQMRLGGGRANEQYF; size: NA; V: TRBV5-4; J: TRBJ2-7; D: TRBD2
CDR3: CASRLLAGGVTGELFF; size: few; V: TRBV7-3; J: TRBJ2-2; D: TRBD2
CDR3: CATSRDRGSRNIQYF; size: once; V: TRBV15; J: TRBJ2-4; D: NA